The 32 T cell receptor beta chains in this list originate from one sample, sequenced in a study of blood T cells in healthy people across ages. For the second PCR, which ran for about 7 to 12 cycles, a sample-barcoded 5' primer and a J-beta primer mix were used. TCRdb used MiXCR to reprocess the 5' RACE reads, holding one entry per CDR3 protein. This sample has about 650,000 distinct CDR3 sequences, with roughly 32% found just once. Input material: blood. The receptors stem from an elderly woman in good health.

There are a few counts of this clonotype. The rearrangement links TRBV6-1 to TRBJ2-2; D call uncertain. The CDR3 runs to 13 residues. The germline V gene has CDR1 MNHNS and CDR2 SASEGT. V lost 6 bases and J 6 bases, leaving 11 bases between the germline ends. The CDR3 coding sequence is TGTGCCAGCAGCGCTCTTCAGGCCGGGGAGCTGTTTTTT. It encodes CASSALQAGELFF.

This clonotype was counted a few times. CDR3 residues: CSAREGANPAFF. DNA for the CDR3: TGCAGTGCTAGAGAGGGGGCAAATCCAGCTTTCTTT. This chain joins TRBV20-1 and TRBJ1-1; the D gene is possibly TRBD1 (6 bases). The germline V and J ends were trimmed by 0 bases and 10 bases, with 12 bases remaining between them. Germline-derived CDR1 and CDR2 are DFQATT and SNEGSKA (reference sequence). The CDR3 is 12 residues long.

This clonotype was recorded once. The CDR3 coding sequence is TGTGCCAGCAGCGCCCGGGGACAGGGAGACTACAATGAGCAGTTCTTC. Protein product: CASSARGQGDYNEQFF. The V gene is TRBV7-9, the J gene TRBJ2-1, with 9 bases fitting TRBD1. The CDR3 consists of 16 residues. V was pared by 5 bases and J by 3 bases, with 8 bases of the junction left unmatched. Germline CDR1 and CDR2: SEHNR and FQNEAQ (reference sequence).

This clonotype was observed many times. This chain uses TRBV6-5 with TRBJ2-5, with 11 bases identical to TRBD1. CDR1 is MNHEY and CDR2 is SVGAGI in the germline V gene. The CDR3 totals 18 residues. V shed 0 bases and J 1 base; nucleotides not matched to a gene: 7. CDR3 in amino acids: CASSYSGQGASLQETQYF. CDR3 bases: TGTGCCAGCAGTTACTCTGGACAGGGGGCTTCCCTCCAAGAGACCCAGTACTTC.

This clonotype showed up just a few times. This rearrangement joins TRBV28 to TRBJ2-1, with D maybe TRBD1 (5 bases). Germline lookup yields CDR1 MDHEN and CDR2 SYDVKM. The CDR3 contains 17 residues. Between the trimmed V and J ends, which lost 6 bases and 8 bases, there was a span of 26 bases. The CDR3 nucleotides read TGTGCCAGCAGCCCTCCGTGGGGCGCAGCCCACAACTATGAGCAGTTCTTC. Translating it yields CASSPPWGAAHNYEQFF.

V is TRBV20-1 and J is TRBJ1-2; D is undetermined. CDR1 and CDR2 from the germline V gene are DFQATT and SNEGSKA (reference sequence). This CDR3 contains 10 residues. With 7 bases removed from V and 4 bases from J, the gap between germline ends came to 7 bases. For the CDR3, the DNA is TGCAGTGTGCCTTTCTATGGCTACACCTTC. Amino acid sequence: CSVPFYGYTF.

The chain has TRBV20-1 and TRBJ1-1, with 8 positions matching TRBD1. With 7 bases clipped from V and 5 bases from J, the junction kept 6 bases outside the gene matches. The germline V gene has CDR1 DFQATT and CDR2 SNEGSKA (reference sequence). This CDR3 is 12 amino acids long. The CDR3 loop reads CSVDQGATEAFF. As DNA, the CDR3 is TGCAGTGTTGACCAGGGGGCGACTGAAGCTTTCTTT.

The chain joins TRBV6-1 to TRBJ2-7, with D perhaps matching TRBD1 or TRBD2 (5 bases each). Judging by the DNA end, TRBJ2-1 fits better; the J call may be wrong. This CDR3 is 15 amino acids long. CDR1 is MNHNS, CDR2 SASEGT, per germline. DNA for the CDR3: TGTGCCAGCAGCCTCGAGGCAGGGAGCTCCTACGAGCAGTTCTTC. This codes for CASSLEAGSSYEQFF.

The rearrangement links TRBV4-1 to TRBJ2-7; 8 positions match TRBD1. The DNA end is more similar to TRBJ2-5, so the J call may be wrong. Germline-derived CDR1 and CDR2 are MGHRA and YSYEKL. The CDR3 is 17 amino acids. CDR3 residues: CASSQDTDRVSHETQYF. The CDR3 bases are TGCGCCAGCAGCCAAGATACGGACAGGGTCAGCCACGAGACCCAGTACTTC.

This clonotype was picked up many times. V and J are TRBV4-2 and TRBJ2-5; possibly TRBD2 for D (5 bases). Germline V gene sequence: CDR1 LGHNA, CDR2 YNFKEQ. Trimming left V 4 bases short and J 5 bases short, with 17 bases between. This CDR3 has 15 amino acids. The CDR3 DNA reads as TGTGCCAGCAGCCGTGGGCTAGGAGGACGCGAGACCCAGTACTTC. Protein product: CASSRGLGGRETQYF.

This clonotype came up a few times. This clone may be a read error of a much larger clone one base away. The chain carries TRBV7-9 and TRBJ2-3; TRBD2 agrees at 9 bases. The CDR3 has 15 residues. Germline values: CDR1 SEHNR, CDR2 FQNEAQ (reference sequence). In DNA, the CDR3 is TGTACCAGCAGCTTACCAGCGGGGGGTGTAGATACGCAGTATTTT. Its protein product is CTSSLPAGGVDTQYF.

Of note for this clonotype: Given a much more abundant clone one base away, this may be a read error. The V call is TRBV7-2, the J call TRBJ1-5; the D gene is possibly TRBD1 (5 bases). Germline-derived CDR1 and CDR2 are SGHTA and FQGNSA. The CDR3 has 13 amino acids. V lost 1 base and J 9 bases, leaving 10 bases between the germline ends. The CDR3, as DNA: TGTACCAGCAGCTTAGGCCAGGGTAGGCCCCAGCATTTT. It codes for CTSSLGQGRPQHF.

A word on this clonotype: It may be a read error: a sequence one base away is much more abundant. J is TRBJ2-3 and V is TRBV24-1; D perhaps matches TRBD2 (6 bases). Germline CDR1 and CDR2: KGHDR and SFDVKD. Trimming took off 3 bases at V and 1 base at J, with 13 bases between the two ends. The CDR3 is 16 residues long. The CDR3 DNA sequence: TGTGCCACCAGTGATCCTGCTAGCGTCGGCACAGATACGCAGTATTTT. The encoded protein is CATSDPASVGTDTQYF.

The table lists this clonotype with a few counts. The rearrangement joins TRBV5-1 to TRBJ2-2; TRBD1 or TRBD2 may be the D gene (5 bases each). The germline gives CDR1 SGHRS, CDR2 YFSETQ. This CDR3 region has 15 residues. Between the trimmed V and J ends, which lost 4 bases and 5 bases, there was a span of 15 bases. The CDR3 here is CASSPGRGGTGELFF. The CDR3 DNA reads TGCGCCAGCAGCCCAGGGCGTGGGGGAACCGGGGAGCTGTTTTTT.

Many counts were recorded for this clonotype. The V call is TRBV10-3, the J call TRBJ2-7; 10 bases fit TRBD1. The germline gives CDR1 ENHRY, CDR2 SYGVKD. The CDR3 is 14 amino acids. J was trimmed by 6 bases and V by 4 bases; bases with no gene match: 6. The CDR3 nucleotides read TGTGCCATCAGTGCCGGGACAGGGGTTGTCGAGCAGTACTTC. The encoded protein is CAISAGTGVVEQYF.

As for this clonotype: A much larger clone differs from this one at a single base, so this may be a read error. J is TRBJ1-6 and V is TRBV20-1; 8 bases are a match to TRBD1. V shed 7 bases, J shed 7 bases, and the junction held 12 bases outside the gene matches. CDR3 length: 15 residues. Per the germline V gene, CDR1 is DFQATT and CDR2 is SNEGSKA (reference sequence). In DNA, the CDR3 is TGCAGTGTGGGGGACAGGCCTCAATCGAATTCACCCCTCCACTTT. Translating gives CSVGDRPQSNSPLHF.

This rearrangement joins TRBV7-2 to TRBJ2-2; a weak D match, TRBD1 (5 bases). CDR1 and CDR2 (germline): SGHTA, FQGNSA. The CDR3 has 16 amino acids. V gave up 5 bases and J gave up 2 bases, with 15 bases separating them. Here the CDR3 reads CASSVFRVTNTGELFF. Here the CDR3 DNA reads TGTGCCAGCAGCGTATTCAGGGTTACCAACACCGGGGAGCTGTTTTTT.

This clonotype was found a few times. The rearrangement links TRBV14 to TRBJ2-7; D gene ambiguous. The CDR3 extends over 13 amino acids. Germline-derived CDR1 and CDR2 are SGHDN and FVKESK. The V end was cut by 4 bases, the J end by 0 bases, with 7 bases between. As DNA, the CDR3 is TGTGCCAGCAGCCGTATGGGCTCCTACGAGCAGTACTTC. This encodes CASSRMGSYEQYF.

There are many counts of this clonotype. The chain couples TRBV9 to TRBJ2-5; TRBD2 agrees at 8 bases. CDR1 and CDR2 (germline): SGDLS, YYNGEE. V lost 3 bases, J lost 5 bases, and 12 bases stayed unmatched. This CDR3 has 16 amino acids. Written as DNA, the CDR3 is TGTGCCAGCAGCGCCGGTGGACTAGCACCCCGGGAGACCCAGTACTTC. It specifies CASSAGGLAPRETQYF.

The chain carries TRBV13 and TRBJ1-6; possible D gene TRBD1, 6 bases. The CDR3 consists of 13 residues. Germline loops: CDR1 PRHDT, CDR2 FYEKMQ (reference sequence). V was clipped by 2 bases and J by 10 bases, with 9 bases between them. The chain's CDR3 is CASSLIRGSPLHF. CDR3 in DNA: TGTGCCAGCAGCTTAATCAGGGGATCACCCCTCCACTTT.

This clonotype was seen just once. The CDR3 DNA is TGTGCCAGCAGTTTGACAGCCTGCGAGCAGTACTTC. This sequence encodes CASSLTACEQYF. J is TRBJ2-7 and V is TRBV28, with D possibly TRBD1 on 5 matching bases. CDR3 length: 12 amino acids. Germline CDR1 and CDR2: MDHEN and SYDVKM. Trimming removed 3 bases at V and 6 bases at J, with 9 bases between.

The genes are TRBV29-1 and TRBJ2-1; D is possibly TRBD2 (5 bases). The CDR3 sequence is 15 residues long. Germline V gives CDR1 SQVTM, CDR2 ANQGSEA. V lost 4 bases and J lost 0, with 13 bases in between. The DNA of the CDR3 is TGCAGCGTTGTCCCGAGGGTAAGCTCCTACAATGAGCAGTTCTTC. It is translated as CSVVPRVSSYNEQFF.

Comment on this clonotype: A much bigger clone sits one base away, suggesting this may be a read error. This rearrangement joins TRBV6-5 to TRBJ1-4; maybe TRBD1 (6 bases). There are 15 residues in the CDR3. The germline V gene has CDR1 MNHEY and CDR2 SVGAGI. In nucleotides, the CDR3 is TGTGCCAGCAGTTACTCGAGGGGGGGAGGAGAAAAACGGTTTTTT. It yields the protein CASSYSRGGGEKRFF.

V usage is TRBV11-1 and J usage is TRBJ1-2; 8 bases map to TRBD1. The CDR3 loop spans 14 amino acids. The germline gives CDR1 SGHAT, CDR2 FQDESV (reference sequence). With V trimmed by 3 bases and J by 6 bases, 6 bases remained unmatched. CDR3 sequence (DNA): TGTGCCAGCAGCTTGACGACAGGGGAACATGGCTACACCTTC. Translation gives CASSLTTGEHGYTF.

The rearrangement joins TRBV28 to TRBJ1-5, with D uncertain. This CDR3 is built from 16 residues. The ends were cut back, 2 bases at V and 3 bases at J, with 14 bases in the middle. Germline V gene sequence: CDR1 MDHEN, CDR2 SYDVKM. The DNA for the CDR3 is TGTGCCAGCAGTTTAGGACGGGGAGGGAACAATCAGCCCCAGCATTTT. As protein: CASSLGRGGNNQPQHF.

The J gene is TRBJ2-2, the V gene TRBV4-3; the match to TRBD1 covers 7 bases. V shed 0 bases, J shed 0 bases, and the junction held 7 bases outside the gene matches. This CDR3 region has 18 residues. Germline-derived CDR1 and CDR2 are LGHNA and YSLEER. The CDR3 nucleotides read TGCGCCAGCAGCCAAGAAGGGTCCGGGACAGCGAACACCGGGGAGCTGTTTTTT. The encoded protein is CASSQEGSGTANTGELFF.

The CDR3 DNA reads as TGTGCCATCAGTGAGGAGGACAGGGGTCATCAGCCCCAGCATTTT. It specifies CAISEEDRGHQPQHF. V usage is TRBV10-3 and J usage is TRBJ1-5; the match to TRBD1 covers 9 bases. The V segment lost 2 bases and the J segment 5 bases; nucleotides outside the gene matches: 4. The CDR3 spans 15 residues. In germline, CDR1 is ENHRY, CDR2 SYGVKD.

This clonotype was observed a handful of times. A much larger clone sits a single nucleotide away, making a read error possible. This chain uses TRBV5-6 with TRBJ2-1; D may be TRBD1 or TRBD2 (5 bases each). The DNA end lines up better with TRBJ2-7; the J call may be wrong. Germline V lookup: CDR1 SGHDT, CDR2 YYEEEE. The CDR3 spans 14 residues. Here the CDR3 reads CASSPLKADNEQYF. CDR3 bases: TGTGCCAGCAGCCCATTGAAAGCGGACAATGAGCAGTACTTC.

For this clonotype: This may stem from a read error, because a much larger clone lies one nucleotide away. This sequence joins TRBV5-1 and TRBJ1-2, with D possibly matching TRBD1 (5 bases). Germline V lookup: CDR1 SGHRS, CDR2 YFSETQ. The CDR3 consists of 15 residues. CDR3: CVSSVGGGSNYGYTF. CDR3 bases: TGCGTCAGCAGCGTTGGCGGGGGTTCTAACTATGGCTACACCTTC.

In this sample, this clonotype turned up many times. V is TRBV6-2 or TRBV6-3 and J is TRBJ2-1; TRBD2 matches at 13 bases. The ends lost 10 bases at V and 10 bases at J; junction bases unmatched: 13. Per the germline V gene, CDR1 is MNHEY and CDR2 is SVGEGT. This CDR3 region has 15 residues. CDR3 nucleotide sequence: TGTGCCATTTCGACTAGCGGGGGGCCCCAGCCGGAGCAGTTCTTC. Its translation: CAISTSGGPQPEQFF.

This clonotype was detected ten times or more. This sequence joins TRBV6-2 or TRBV6-3 and TRBJ2-1, with D maybe TRBD1 (6 bases). The CDR3 is made up of 14 amino acids. V gave up 4 bases and J gave up 3 bases, with 10 bases separating them. Germline V gene lookup returns CDR1 MNHEY and CDR2 SVGEGT. The CDR3 reads CASSSQGNYNEQFF. CDR3 nucleotides: TGTGCCAGCAGTTCGCAGGGGAACTACAATGAGCAGTTCTTC.

This clonotype was observed many times. The chain employs TRBV9 and TRBJ1-5, with a tentative D call TRBD1 (5 bases). CDR3 length: 15 amino acids. With 4 bases removed from V and 6 bases from J, the gap between germline ends came to 17 bases. Per the germline V gene, CDR1 is SGDLS and CDR2 is YYNGEE. CDR3 sequence (DNA): TGTGCCAGCAGCTCCGGGGCCGGCGTGGGTCAGCCCCAGCATTTT. It encodes CASSSGAGVGQPQHF.